This T cell receptor (beta chain) originates from a study of T cell responses to AZD1222 COVID-19 vaccine. Study observations and caveats: Unmutated regions of variants are reportedly targeted by nearly half of spike-specific TCRs. Mostly white British, mostly female donors; authors suggested clonal diversity may be underestimated.

Clones were read by immunoSEQ multiplex PCR, and TCRdb kept only the in-frame ones, dropping some. The data contain more than 110,000 clones, more than 85% of them singletons. As concerns this clone: Its target is unknown.

V was clipped by 6 bases and J by 4 bases; unmatched bases: 8. Germline V gene data show CDR1 as MNHEY and CDR2 as SMNVEV (reference sequence). The CDR3 has 14 amino acids. Second doses at about 4 or about 12 weeks were pooled. This receptor was taken from an adult who received the AZD1222 COVID-19 vaccine. The sample here was peripheral blood, taken 28 days after the second AZD1222 dose. The genes are TRBV27 and TRBJ1-1, with 7 bases lining up with TRBD1. The DNA of the CDR3 is TGTGCCAGCAGAGGCAGGGGGAGGGGCACTGAAGCTTTCTTT. It is translated as CASRGRGRGTEAFF.